This T cell receptor (beta chain) was documented in a study of patients and donors after allogeneic stem cell transplantation. Each CDR3 protein gets one entry after TCRdb re-called the RT-PCR reads with MiXCR. The sample holds some 960,000 distinct CDR3 sequences, 15% to 20% seen once. The CDR3 contains 12 residues. Per the germline V gene, CDR1 is SGHTA and CDR2 is FQGTGA. The V end was cut by 5 bases, the J end by 10 bases, with 11 bases between. The receptor was derived from a human donor who was either an allogeneic HSCT recipient or a stem cell or donor lymphocyte infusion donor (not recorded which). It is not recorded whose cells these are; they may come from a transplant donor. Sample: blood, either unsorted or a sorted T cell fraction (not recorded which). The genes are TRBV7-3 and TRBJ2-2; D gene ambiguous. The CDR3 region is CASSLDGVELFF. The DNA for the CDR3 is TGTGCCAGCAGCCTCGACGGTGTGGAGCTGTTTTTT.